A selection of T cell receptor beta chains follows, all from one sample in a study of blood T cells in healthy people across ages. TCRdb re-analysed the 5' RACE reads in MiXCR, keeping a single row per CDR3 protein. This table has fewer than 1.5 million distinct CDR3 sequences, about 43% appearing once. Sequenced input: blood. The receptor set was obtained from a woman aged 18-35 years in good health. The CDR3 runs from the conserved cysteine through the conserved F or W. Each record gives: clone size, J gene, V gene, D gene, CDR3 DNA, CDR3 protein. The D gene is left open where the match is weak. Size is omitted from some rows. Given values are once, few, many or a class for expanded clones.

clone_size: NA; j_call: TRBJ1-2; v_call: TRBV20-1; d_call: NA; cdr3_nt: TGCAGTGCCAGAGAAGGGGTAGACTATGGCTACACCTTC; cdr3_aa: CSAREGVDYGYTF
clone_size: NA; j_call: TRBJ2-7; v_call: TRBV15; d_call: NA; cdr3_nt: TGTGCCACTACTTACCCGGGCTCCTACGAGCAGTACTTC; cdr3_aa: CATTYPGSYEQYF
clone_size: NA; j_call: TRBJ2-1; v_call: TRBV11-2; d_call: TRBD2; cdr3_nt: TGTGCCAGCAGCGGACTAGCGGGGATGAACAATGAGCAGTTCTTC; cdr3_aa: CASSGLAGMNNEQFF
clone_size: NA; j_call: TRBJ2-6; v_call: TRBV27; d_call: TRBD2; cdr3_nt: TGTGCCAGCAGTTTACGGACTAGCGGGACGGGTGGGGCCAACGTCCTGACTTTC; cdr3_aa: CASSLRTSGTGGANVLTF
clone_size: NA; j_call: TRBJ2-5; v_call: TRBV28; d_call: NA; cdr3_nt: TGTGCCGGCAGTTTATGGAGGGGAGAAGAGACCCAGTACTTC; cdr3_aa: CAGSLWRGEETQYF
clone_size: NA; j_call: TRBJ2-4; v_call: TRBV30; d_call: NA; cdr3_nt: TGTGCCTGGAGCTGGGGAGTAAAAAACATTCAGTACTTC; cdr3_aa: CAWSWGVKNIQYF
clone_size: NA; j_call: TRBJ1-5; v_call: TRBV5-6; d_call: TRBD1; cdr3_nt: TGTGCCAGCAGCTTGGGTCACCCGGGACAGGGCAATCAGCCCCAGCATTTT; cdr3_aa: CASSLGHPGQGNQPQHF
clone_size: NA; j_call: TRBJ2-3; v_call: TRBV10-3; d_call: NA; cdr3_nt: TGTGCCATCAGAATGGCGGAGATCACGCAGTATTTT; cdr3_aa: CAIRMAEITQYF
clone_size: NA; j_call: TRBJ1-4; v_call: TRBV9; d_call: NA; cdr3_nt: TGTGCCAGCAGCGTTGGTCCGCCGACGCTAGGAAAACTGTTTTTT; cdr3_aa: CASSVGPPTLGKLFF
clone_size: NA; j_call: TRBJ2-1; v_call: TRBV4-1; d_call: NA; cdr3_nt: TGCGCCAGCAGCCAACGACAGGATAGCTCCTACAATGAGCAGTTCTTC; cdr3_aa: CASSQRQDSSYNEQFF
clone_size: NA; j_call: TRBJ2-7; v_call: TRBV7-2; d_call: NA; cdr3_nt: TGTGCCAGCAGCTTTCGGGCGGGGCCCTCCTACGAGCAGTACTTC; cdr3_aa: CASSFRAGPSYEQYF
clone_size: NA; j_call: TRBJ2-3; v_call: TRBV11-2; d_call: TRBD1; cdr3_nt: TGTGTCAGCAGCTTAGTCCTCGCCGGGACAGGGGAGGCAGATACGCAGTATTTT; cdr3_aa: CVSSLVLAGTGEADTQYF
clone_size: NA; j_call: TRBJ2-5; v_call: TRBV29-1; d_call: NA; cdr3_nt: TGCAGCGTTGTAAGGGGGGCCCAGGAGACCCAGTACTTC; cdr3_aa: CSVVRGAQETQYF
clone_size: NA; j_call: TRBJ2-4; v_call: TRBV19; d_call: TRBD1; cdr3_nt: TGTGCCAGTAGTATGAAACAGGGGTACATTCAGTACTTC; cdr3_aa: CASSMKQGYIQYF
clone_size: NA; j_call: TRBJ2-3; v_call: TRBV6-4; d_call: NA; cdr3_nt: TGTGCCAGCAGTGACTCGAAGGGCGGGATGGATACGCAGTATTTT; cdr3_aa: CASSDSKGGMDTQYF
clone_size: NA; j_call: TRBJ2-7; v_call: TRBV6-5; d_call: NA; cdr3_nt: TGTGCCAGCAGTTACTCGACAGATTACGAGCAGTACTTC; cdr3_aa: CASSYSTDYEQYF
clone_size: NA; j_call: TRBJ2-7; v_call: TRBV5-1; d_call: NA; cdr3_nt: TGCGCCAGCAGCTCCCGAGGGTCCGGGACACTCTCCTACGAGCAGTACTTC; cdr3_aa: CASSSRGSGTLSYEQYF
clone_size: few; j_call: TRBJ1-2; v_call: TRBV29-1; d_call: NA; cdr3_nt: TGCAGCGTTACAATCGGGGCTGATGGCTACACCTTC; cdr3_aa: CSVTIGADGYTF
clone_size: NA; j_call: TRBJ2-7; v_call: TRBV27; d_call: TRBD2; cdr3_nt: TGTGCCAGCAGTTCCTTCTCTAGCGGGGAGCACGAGCAGTACTTC; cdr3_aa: CASSSFSSGEHEQYF
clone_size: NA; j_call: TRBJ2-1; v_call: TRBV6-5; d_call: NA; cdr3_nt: TGTGCCAGCAGTTACTCGAGTCAGGCGGACCACAATGAGCAGTTCTTC; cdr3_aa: CASSYSSQADHNEQFF
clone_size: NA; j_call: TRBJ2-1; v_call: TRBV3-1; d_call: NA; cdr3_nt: TGTGCCACCTTGGACTTGTCCTACAATGAGCAGTTCTTC; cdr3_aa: CATLDLSYNEQFF
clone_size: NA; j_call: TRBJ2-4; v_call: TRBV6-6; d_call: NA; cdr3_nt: TGTGCCAGCAGTCCCGCCGGCAGAGCCAAAAACATTCAGTACTTC; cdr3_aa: CASSPAGRAKNIQYF
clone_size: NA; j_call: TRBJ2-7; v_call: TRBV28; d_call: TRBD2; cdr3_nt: TGTGCCAGCAGTTTACCCTGGACTAGCGGGACCGTCCTCAGCTCCTACGAGCAGTACTTC; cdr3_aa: CASSLPWTSGTVLSSYEQYF
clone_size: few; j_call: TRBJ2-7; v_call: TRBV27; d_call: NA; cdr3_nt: TGTGCCGCCGGGAAGGGACAATCCTACGAGCAGTACTTC; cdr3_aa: CAAGKGQSYEQYF
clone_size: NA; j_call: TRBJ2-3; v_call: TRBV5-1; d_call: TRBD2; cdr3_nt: TGCGCCAGCAGCTTGGAACTAGCGGCTACAGATACGCAGTATTTT; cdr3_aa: CASSLELAATDTQYF
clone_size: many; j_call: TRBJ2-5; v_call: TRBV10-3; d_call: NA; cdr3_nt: TGTGCCATCAGTGAGTCGGTGGAGACCCAGTACTTC; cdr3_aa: CAISESVETQYF
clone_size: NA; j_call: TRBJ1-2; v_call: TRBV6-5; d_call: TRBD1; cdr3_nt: TGTGCCAGCAGCCGTACGAGACAGGGCATCAGGGGCTACACCTTC; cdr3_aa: CASSRTRQGIRGYTF
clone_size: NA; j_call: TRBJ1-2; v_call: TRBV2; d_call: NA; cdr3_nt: TGTGCCAGCATTCCCCTGACCTTATACCTGGCAGGCTACACCTTC; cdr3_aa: CASIPLTLYLAGYTF
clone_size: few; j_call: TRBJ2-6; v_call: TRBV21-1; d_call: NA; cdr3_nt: TGTGCCAGCAGCAAGACAGGGTTCTCTGGGGCCAACGTCCTGACTTTC; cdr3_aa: CASSKTGFSGANVLTF
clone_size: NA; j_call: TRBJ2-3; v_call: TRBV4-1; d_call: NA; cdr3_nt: TGCGCCAGCAGCCAAGAACGAAACAGGGTTCGGGCAGATACGCAGTATTTT; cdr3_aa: CASSQERNRVRADTQYF
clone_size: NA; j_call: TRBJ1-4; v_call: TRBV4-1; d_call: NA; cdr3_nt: TGCGCCAGCAGCAGGAACACGGATCCGGGGGAAAAACTGTTTTTT; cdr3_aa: CASSRNTDPGEKLFF
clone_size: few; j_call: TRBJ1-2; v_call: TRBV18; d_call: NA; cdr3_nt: TGTGCCAGCTCACGGGGAGAGGACTATGGCTACACCTTC; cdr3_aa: CASSRGEDYGYTF
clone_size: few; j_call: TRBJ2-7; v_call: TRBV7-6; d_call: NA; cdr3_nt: TGTGCCAGCAGCTTTCAGGCAGGGAGCTCCTATGAGCAGTACTTC; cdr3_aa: CASSFQAGSSYEQYF
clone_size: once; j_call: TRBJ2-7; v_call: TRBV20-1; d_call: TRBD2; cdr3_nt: TGCAGTACTAGGACTAGCGGGAGTAATGAGCAGTACTTC; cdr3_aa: CSTRTSGSNEQYF
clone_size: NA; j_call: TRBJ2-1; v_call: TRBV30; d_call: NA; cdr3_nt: TGTGCCTGGAGTGTAACAGGGTTGGGAAATGAGCAGTTCTTC; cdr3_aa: CAWSVTGLGNEQFF
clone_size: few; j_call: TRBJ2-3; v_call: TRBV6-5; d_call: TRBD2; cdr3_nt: TGTGCCAGCGCGGGAGCTGGCACAGATACGCAGTATTTT; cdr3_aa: CASAGAGTDTQYF
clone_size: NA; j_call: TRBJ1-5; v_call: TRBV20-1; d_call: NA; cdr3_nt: TGCAGTGGGGTTTCGGGGGGCAGCAATCAGCCCCAGCATTTT; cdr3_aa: CSGVSGGSNQPQHF
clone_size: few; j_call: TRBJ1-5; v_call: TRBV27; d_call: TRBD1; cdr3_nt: TGTGCCAGCAGTCCTTCGTCGGACAGGGGGCCTATTCAGCCCCAGCATTTT; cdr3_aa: CASSPSSDRGPIQPQHF
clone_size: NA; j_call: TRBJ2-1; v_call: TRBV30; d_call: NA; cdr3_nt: TGTGCCTGGAGTTCCCAGGGGACTGAGCAGTTCTTC; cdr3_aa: CAWSSQGTEQFF
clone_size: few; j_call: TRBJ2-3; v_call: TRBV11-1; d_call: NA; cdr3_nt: TGTGCCAGCAGCTTAGCGGGGACCGGTATAAAAGCTACGCAGTATTTT; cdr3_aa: CASSLAGTGIKATQYF
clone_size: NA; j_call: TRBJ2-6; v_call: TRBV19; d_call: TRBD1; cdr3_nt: TGTGCCAGTAGTATAATGGGTACAGGGACAGTCGGCTCTGGGGCCAACGTCCTGACTTTC; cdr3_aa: CASSIMGTGTVGSGANVLTF
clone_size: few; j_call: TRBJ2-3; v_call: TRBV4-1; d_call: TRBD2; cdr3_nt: TGCGCCAGCAGCCAATGGATAGCGGGGAGCACAGATACGCAGTATTTT; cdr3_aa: CASSQWIAGSTDTQYF
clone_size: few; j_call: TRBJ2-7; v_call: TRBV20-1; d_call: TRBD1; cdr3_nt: TGCAGTGCTCGCGGGGACAGGGGGTTCGAGCAGTACTTC; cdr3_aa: CSARGDRGFEQYF
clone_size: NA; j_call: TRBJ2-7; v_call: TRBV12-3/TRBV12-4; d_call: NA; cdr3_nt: TGTGCCAGCAGCCTGACGGCGTCCGGGACAAGGATGTACTTC; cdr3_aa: CASSLTASGTRMYF
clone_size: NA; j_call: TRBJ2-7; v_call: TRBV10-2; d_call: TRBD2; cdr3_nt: TGCGCCAGCAGTGAGCCGGGACTAGCGGACAATGAGCAGTACTTC; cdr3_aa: CASSEPGLADNEQYF
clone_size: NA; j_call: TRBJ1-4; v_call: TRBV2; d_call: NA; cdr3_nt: TGTGCCAGCAGCCACCGGGACTTAGGGGAAAAACTGTTTTTT; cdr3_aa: CASSHRDLGEKLFF
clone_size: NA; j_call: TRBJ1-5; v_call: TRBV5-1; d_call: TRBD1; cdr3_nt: TGCGCCAGCAGCTTGGAAGGGGGCGCCCTTCAGCCCCAGCATTTT; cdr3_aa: CASSLEGGALQPQHF
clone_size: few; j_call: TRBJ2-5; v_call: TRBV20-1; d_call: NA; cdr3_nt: TGCAGTGCTAGAGATCAGGGCAGGGAGACCCAGTACTTC; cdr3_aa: CSARDQGRETQYF
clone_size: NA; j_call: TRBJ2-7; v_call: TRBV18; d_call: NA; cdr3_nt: TGTGCCAGCTCACCTGTGGCAGGGAGACCCTACGAGCAGTACTTC; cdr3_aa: CASSPVAGRPYEQYF
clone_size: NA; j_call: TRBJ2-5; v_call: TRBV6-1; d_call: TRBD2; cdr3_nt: TGTGCCAGCAGTGTTACCGGGACTAATAGGGAGACCCAGTACTTC; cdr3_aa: CASSVTGTNRETQYF
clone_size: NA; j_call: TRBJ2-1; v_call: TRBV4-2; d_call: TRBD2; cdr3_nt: TGTGCCAGCAGACATCCGGGACTAGCGGGAGTAGGTAATGAGCAGTTCTTC; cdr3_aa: CASRHPGLAGVGNEQFF
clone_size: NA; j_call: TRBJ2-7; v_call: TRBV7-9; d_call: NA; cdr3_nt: TGTGCCAGCAGCTTAATTGAGGAACACGAGCAGTACTTC; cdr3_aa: CASSLIEEHEQYF
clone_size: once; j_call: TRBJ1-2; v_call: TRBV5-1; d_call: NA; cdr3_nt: TGCGCCAGCAGCTTGGGGATCCGGGGTCACAATGAGGGCTACACCTTC; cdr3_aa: CASSLGIRGHNEGYTF
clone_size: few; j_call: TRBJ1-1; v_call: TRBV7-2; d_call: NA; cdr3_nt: TGTGCCAGCAGCTTATTAGGGGCGAACACTGAAGCTTTCTTT; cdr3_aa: CASSLLGANTEAFF